This record looks at one T cell receptor beta chain sequence and its context. The sample comes from a study of T cell responses to AZD1222 COVID-19 vaccine. CDR3 length equals 14 residues. The V end lost 4 bases, the J end lost 0 bases, and 5 bases lay between the germline ends. The germline CDR1 and CDR2 sequences are SGHRS and YFSETQ. TCRdb's copy holds only in-frame clones and misses some; the assay was immunoSEQ multiplex PCR. Of about 140,000 clones in the sample, 90% were seen once. The clonotype comes from an adult who received the AZD1222 COVID-19 vaccine. This sample comprised peripheral blood, obtained 28 days after the second AZD1222 dose. This chain joins TRBV5-1 and TRBJ2-6; the D is unclear. The CDR3 region is CASSALSGANVLTF. The CDR3 DNA follows: TGCGCCAGCAGCGCGCTCTCTGGGGCCAACGTCCTGACTTTC.